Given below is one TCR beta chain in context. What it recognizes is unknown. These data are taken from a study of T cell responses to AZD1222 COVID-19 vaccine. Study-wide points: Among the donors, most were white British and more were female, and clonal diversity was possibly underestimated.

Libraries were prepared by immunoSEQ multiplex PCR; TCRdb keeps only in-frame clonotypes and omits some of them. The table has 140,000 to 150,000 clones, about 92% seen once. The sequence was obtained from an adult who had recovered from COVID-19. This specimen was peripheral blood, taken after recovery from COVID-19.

The CDR3 bases are TGTGCCAGCAGTTGGGGACTAGCGGGTAACAATGAGCAGTTCTTC. Translated, it gives CASSWGLAGNNEQFF. The rearrangement joins TRBV6-5 to TRBJ2-1; 12 nucleotides align to TRBD2. J lost 5 bases, V lost 4 bases, and 3 bases had no gene match. The CDR3 is made up of 15 amino acids. Germline CDR1 MNHEY, CDR2 SVGAGI.